One and the same sample provided the 27 T cell receptor beta chains below, sequenced in a study of CD8+ T cells in alopecia areata. Extraction of RNA preceded its reverse transcription into cDNA, which served as the sequencing template. Measured with immunoSEQ multiplex PCR; TCRdb has only the in-frame clones, and not every one. The data hold about 150,000 clones, with about 60% observed a single time. Sequenced material: CD4+ T cells sorted from blood. These receptors came from a human donor in good health.

This clone showed up just a few times. The rearrangement uses TRBV11-2 and TRBJ2-1; the D is unclear. This CDR3 is built from 14 residues. Germline loops: CDR1 SGHAT, CDR2 FQNNGV. V lost 6 bases and J 2 bases, leaving 11 bases between the germline ends. In DNA, the CDR3 is TGTGCCAGCAGGGAGTCGTCTGCCTACAATGAGCAGTTCTTC. It yields the protein CASRESSAYNEQFF.

The V and J genes are TRBV29-1 and TRBJ2-3, with D unresolved. With 7 bases removed from V and 1 base from J, the gap between germline ends came to 9 bases. CDR3 length: 12 residues. Germline CDR1 SQVTM, CDR2 ANQGSEA. The CDR3 region is CSALVRTDTQYF. Here the CDR3 DNA reads TGCAGCGCCTTGGTGCGCACAGATACGCAGTATTTT.

The J gene is TRBJ1-4, the V gene TRBV30, with D maybe TRBD1 (5 bases). Germline CDR1 reads GTSNPN; CDR2 reads SVGIG (reference sequence). V lost 3 bases, J lost 8 bases, and 22 bases lay in between. This CDR3 contains 16 residues. The CDR3 sequence: CAWSMGLTSQWEKLFF. In DNA form, the CDR3 reads TGTGCCTGGAGCATGGGGCTTACGTCCCAGTGGGAAAAACTGTTTTTT.

This clone was detected a few times. The chain links TRBV25-1 to TRBJ2-5, with 13 positions matching TRBD2. Germline V gene sequence: CDR1 MGHDK, CDR2 SYGVNS. V dropped 8 bases and J dropped 5; count of bases not matched to a gene: 2. This CDR3 region has 13 residues. The CDR3 loop reads CASGLAGVETQYF. The CDR3 region has the DNA TGTGCCAGCGGACTAGCGGGAGTCGAGACCCAGTACTTC. Drawing the rest from reference TRBV25-1 and TRBJ2-5, the complete variable domain is EADIYQTPRYLVIGTGKKITLECSQTMGHDKMYWYQQDPGMELHLIHYSYGVNSTEKGDLSSESTVSRIRTEHFPLTLESARPSHTSQYLCASGLAGVETQYFGPGTRLLVL.

The chain joins TRBV27 to TRBJ2-1; D is unresolved. This CDR3 is 12 amino acids long. Trimming cost V 4 bases and J 6 bases, with 7 bases left between them. CDR1 and CDR2 (germline): MNHEY, SMNVEV (reference sequence). DNA for the CDR3: TGTGCCAGCAGTTCCCCGGGCAATGAGCAGTTCTTC. Protein product: CASSSPGNEQFF.

The V call is TRBV29-1, the J call TRBJ2-1; TRBD2 matches 9 bases. CDR3 length: 14 residues. The V and J ends lost 1 base and 7 bases, in that order; junction bases with no gene match: 5. Germline V CDR1 and CDR2: SQVTM, ANQGSEA. The chain's CDR3 is CSVEALAGLNEQFF. The CDR3 DNA reads TGCAGCGTTGAAGCGCTAGCGGGATTGAATGAGCAGTTCTTC.

This clone has a handful of counts. The V and J genes are TRBV25-1 and TRBJ2-6, with unresolved D. The CDR3 contains 13 residues. Trimming cost V 5 bases and J 2 bases, with 4 bases left between them. CDR1 is MGHDK, CDR2 SYGVNS, per germline. CDR3 nucleotides: TGTGCCAGCAGTTCGACTGGGGCCAACGTCCTGACTTTC. This encodes CASSSTGANVLTF. The full variable domain, its missing parts supplied by reference TRBV25-1 and TRBJ2-6, is EADIYQTPRYLVIGTGKKITLECSQTMGHDKMYWYQQDPGMELHLIHYSYGVNSTEKGDLSSESTVSRIRTEHFPLTLESARPSHTSQYLCASSSTGANVLTFGAGSRLTVL.

This chain joins TRBV25-1 and TRBJ2-5; TRBD1 matches 8 bases. Germline values: CDR1 MGHDK, CDR2 SYGVNS. V gave up 5 bases and J gave up 7 bases; unmatched junction bases: 6. This CDR3 spans 13 amino acids. The CDR3 is CASSRTGLGTQYF. CDR3 coding DNA: TGTGCCAGCAGTAGGACAGGGCTGGGGACCCAGTACTTC. The full variable domain, with the rest looked up from reference TRBV25-1 and TRBJ2-5, is EADIYQTPRYLVIGTGKKITLECSQTMGHDKMYWYQQDPGMELHLIHYSYGVNSTEKGDLSSESTVSRIRTEHFPLTLESARPSHTSQYLCASSRTGLGTQYFGPGTRLLVL.

This chain links TRBV15 with TRBJ2-5; D gene unclear. CDR1 LNHNV and CDR2 YYDKDF come from the germline V gene (reference sequence). Between the trimmed V and J ends, which lost 3 bases and 2 bases, there was a span of 4 bases. This CDR3 spans 12 amino acids. The DNA for the CDR3 is TGTGCCACCAGCAGGGAACAAGAGACCCAGTACTTC. This translates into CATSREQETQYF.

V and J are TRBV6-4 and TRBJ1-5, with D unclear. Germline V gene sequence: CDR1 MRHNA, CDR2 SNTAGT. The CDR3 consists of 14 residues. V lost 6 bases and J 0 bases, leaving 9 bases between the germline ends. CDR3 region: CASRPADSNQPQHF. As DNA, the CDR3 is TGTGCCAGCAGGCCGGCTGATAGCAATCAGCCCCAGCATTTT.

This clone was counted a single time. The V gene is TRBV4-2, the J gene TRBJ2-7; no clear D. Per the germline V gene, CDR1 is LGHNA and CDR2 is YNFKEQ. Trimming stripped 4 bases from V and 2 bases from J, with 15 bases between. The CDR3 has 15 amino acids. As DNA, the CDR3 is TGTGCCAGCAGCCCGACCAGCCCCGCCGCCTACGAGCAGTACTTC. Its translation is CASSPTSPAAYEQYF.

The gene calls are TRBV5-1 and TRBJ2-2; 8 bases match TRBD2. Per germline, CDR1 SGHRS and CDR2 YFSETQ. The CDR3 sequence is 14 residues long. Trimming removed 1 base from V and 7 bases from J; junction bases left unmatched: 3. The CDR3 DNA reads as TGCGCCAGCAGCTTGACTAGCGGTGACGGGGAGCTGTTTTTT. This gives the protein CASSLTSGDGELFF.

This clone was counted a few times. The J gene is TRBJ2-4, the V gene TRBV7-9; tentatively, D is TRBD1 or TRBD2 (5 bases each). The CDR3 has 14 amino acids. CDR1 is SEHNR, CDR2 FQNEAQ, per germline (reference sequence). Trimming took 1 base from V and 5 from J, leaving 9 bases between them. The CDR3 DNA sequence: TGTGCCAGCAGCTTAGACGGGACGCAAAACATTCAGTACTTC. As protein: CASSLDGTQNIQYF.

The gene calls are TRBV14 and TRBJ2-6, with 10 bases identical to TRBD2. Germline CDR1 and CDR2: SGHDN and FVKESK. The V gene end was trimmed by 0 bases and the J gene end by 4 bases; junction bases not matched to a gene: 9. The length of the CDR3 is 19 residues. This CDR3 is CASSQDSSGRASGANVLTF. The CDR3 DNA reads as TGTGCCAGCAGCCAAGATTCAAGCGGGAGGGCCTCAGGGGCCAACGTCCTGACTTTC. Supplemented by reference TRBV14 and TRBJ2-6, the full variable domain reads EAGVTQFPSHSVIEKGQTVTLRCDPISGHDNLYWYRRVMGKEIKFLLHFVKESKQDESGMPNNRFLAERTGGTYSTLKVQPAELEDSGVYFCASSQDSSGRASGANVLTFGAGSRLTVL.

V and J are TRBV14 and TRBJ2-1; TRBD2 matches 11 bases. The germline V gene encodes CDR1 SGHDN and CDR2 FVKESK. This CDR3 has 16 amino acids. With V trimmed by 4 bases and J by 8 bases, 10 bases remained unmatched. The CDR3 spells CASSRGTSGSMDEQFF. CDR3 nucleotides: TGTGCCAGCAGCCGAGGTACTAGCGGGAGTATGGATGAGCAGTTCTTC.

This clone has just a few counts. V and J are TRBV7-2 and TRBJ2-1; 10 nucleotides line up with TRBD2. CDR1 is SGHTA, CDR2 FQGNSA, per germline. J gave up 13 bases and V 5 bases, and 8 bases lay outside the gene matches. The CDR3 is 13 amino acids. CDR3 residues: CASSRQLAGVQFF. DNA for the CDR3: TGTGCCAGCAGCCGTCAGCTAGCGGGAGTTCAGTTCTTC.

The chain links TRBV29-1 to TRBJ1-1; D unclear. This CDR3 spans 13 amino acids. Trimming shortened V by 4 bases and J by 5 bases, and 14 bases separated the two germline ends. CDR1 and CDR2 (germline): SQVTM, ANQGSEA. CDR3 sequence: CSVGQAVWTEAFF. CDR3 in DNA: TGCAGCGTTGGTCAGGCGGTTTGGACTGAAGCTTTCTTT.

The CDR3 is CASTGTSGRAEETQYF. CDR3 bases: TGTGCCAGCACGGGGACTAGCGGGAGGGCCGAAGAGACCCAGTACTTC. This chain uses TRBV2 with TRBJ2-5; 16 bases fit TRBD2. CDR1 and CDR2 from the germline V gene are SNHLY and FYNNEI. J lost 3 bases, V lost 7 bases, and 5 bases had no gene match. This CDR3 has 16 residues.

The chain combines TRBV2 with TRBJ2-2, with a tentative D call TRBD1 (6 bases). In germline, CDR1 is SNHLY, CDR2 FYNNEI. The CDR3 has 19 residues. Trimming left V 1 base short and J 2 bases short, with 20 bases between. CDR3: CASSEVSWTDVRNTGELFF. The CDR3 nucleotides read TGTGCCAGCAGTGAAGTTTCGTGGACAGACGTAAGAAACACCGGGGAGCTGTTTTTT.

J is TRBJ2-3 and V is TRBV28; D gene uncertain. Germline CDR1 is MDHEN and CDR2 is SYDVKM. This CDR3 contains 14 residues. The ends were cut back, 4 bases at V and 5 bases at J, with 13 bases in the middle. The CDR3: CASSSPGEVDTQYF. In DNA form, the CDR3 reads TGTGCCAGCAGTTCACCCGGAGAGGTAGATACGCAGTATTTT. The variable domain in full, completed from reference TRBV28 and TRBJ2-3, reads DVKVTQSSRYLVKRTGEKVFLECVQDMDHENMFWYRQDPGLGLRLIYFSYDVKMKEKGDIPEGYSVSREKKERFSLILESASTNQTSMYLCASSSPGEVDTQYFGPGTRLTVL.

This clone was observed once. J is TRBJ2-3 and V is TRBV29-1; D might be TRBD2 (5 bases). V gave up 5 bases and J gave up 9 bases, with 12 bases separating them. Germline V gives CDR1 SQVTM, CDR2 ANQGSEA. This CDR3 region has 11 residues. For the CDR3, the DNA is TGCAGCGTTCCGGTCGGAGGAACGCAGTATTTT. Its translation is CSVPVGGTQYF.

In its sample, this clone was seen a few times. The rearrangement joins TRBV6-5 to TRBJ2-5, with TRBD2 matching over 8 bases. The V gene's germline CDR1 is MNHEY and CDR2 SVGAGI. This CDR3 region has 15 residues. With V trimmed by 4 bases and J by 5 bases, 9 bases remained unmatched. CDR3 sequence (DNA): TGTGCCAGCAGTTGGGGACTAGACGTTACTGAGACCCAGTACTTC. Translated, it gives CASSWGLDVTETQYF.

As for this clone: The same CDR3 arises from other DNA sequences in this sample as well. V is TRBV7-9 and J is TRBJ2-2; D is undetermined. This CDR3 has 15 residues. The V gene's germline CDR1 is SEHNR and CDR2 FQNEAQ (reference sequence). The V end lost 0 bases, the J end lost 3 bases, and 8 bases lay between the germline ends. CDR3 nucleotide sequence: TGTGCCAGCAGCTTAGCCGGGCCGGACACCGGGGAGCTGTTTTTT. Translating it yields CASSLAGPDTGELFF.

The V and J genes are TRBV5-4 and TRBJ2-3; TRBD1 or TRBD2 may be the D gene (5 bases each). Germline V lookup: CDR1 SGHNT, CDR2 YYREEE (reference sequence). The germline V and J ends were trimmed by 4 bases and 0 bases, with 12 bases remaining between them. The CDR3 runs 15 residues. DNA for the CDR3: TGTGCCAGCAGCATGGGACCTCTCAGCACAGATACGCAGTATTTT. This translates into CASSMGPLSTDTQYF.

The V and J genes are TRBV4-1 and TRBJ2-1; TRBD2 matches 8 bases. The CDR3 has 14 residues. Trimming cost V 3 bases and J 7 bases; bases outside gene matches: 5. Germline lookup yields CDR1 MGHRA and CDR2 YSYEKL. The CDR3 region has the DNA TGCGCCAGCAGCCACGGCGGGAGGAATAATGAGCAGTTCTTC. Translated: CASSHGGRNNEQFF.

The gene calls are TRBV5-4 and TRBJ2-7; the match to TRBD1 covers 7 bases. Germline V gene sequence: CDR1 SGHNT, CDR2 YYREEE (reference sequence). Unmatched junction bases numbered 7, after V lost 4 bases and J lost 6 bases. The CDR3 contains 13 residues. The CDR3: CASSLTGVIEQYF. Written as DNA, the CDR3 is TGTGCCAGCAGCCTAACAGGGGTGATCGAGCAGTACTTC.

This chain links TRBV30 with TRBJ2-7; 7 bases fit TRBD1. The trim removed 0 bases at V and 1 base at J, leaving 6 bases unmatched. Looked up from germline, CDR1 is GTSNPN and CDR2 is SVGIG (reference sequence). This CDR3 spans 15 amino acids. In DNA form, the CDR3 reads TGTGCCTGGAGTGTCGGGACAGTGGGGTCCTACGAGCAGTACTTC. Translated, it gives CAWSVGTVGSYEQYF.